This passage covers 27 T cell receptor beta chains from one sample sequenced in a study of OX40 agonist ivuxolimab in advanced cancers. Sequencing was performed with immunoSEQ multiplex PCR; in TCRdb, only in-frame clones are kept and a portion is missing. The data contain more than 70,000 clones, around 94% of them seen just once; the ten biggest clones take up approximately 3%. Specimen: CD4+ or CD8+ T cells sorted from blood, collected in a trial of the OX40 agonist ivuxolimab. The source is an adult with an advanced solid tumor such as melanoma, head and neck, liver or kidney cancer.

V gene TRBV5-1 combines with J gene TRBJ2-7; 10 nucleotides agree with TRBD2. This CDR3 comprises 14 residues. The germline gives CDR1 SGHRS, CDR2 YFSETQ. V dropped 4 bases and J dropped 3; count of bases not matched to a gene: 4. CDR3 sequence: CASSPSGGGYEQYF. Written as DNA, the CDR3 is TGCGCCAGCAGCCCAAGCGGGGGGGGCTACGAGCAGTACTTC.

The chain links TRBV6-5 to TRBJ1-1; D is unclear. Germline V gene data show CDR1 as MNHEY and CDR2 as SVGAGI. V was shortened by 5 bases and J by 2 bases, with 12 bases between the two germline ends. The CDR3 loop spans 14 amino acids. CDR3 sequence (DNA): TGTGCCAGCAGTCAAACTGACGGAAACACTGAAGCTTTCTTT. Protein: CASSQTDGNTEAFF.

The V and J genes are TRBV5-4 and TRBJ1-3, with D unclear. Trimming left V 4 bases short and J 6 bases short, with 11 bases between. CDR1 and CDR2 from the germline V gene are SGHNT and YYREEE (reference sequence). The CDR3 has 13 amino acids. CDR3 loop: CASSRGNENTIYF. CDR3 in DNA: TGTGCCAGCAGCCGGGGAAATGAAAACACCATATATTTT.

The chain has TRBV6-6 and TRBJ1-4; TRBD1 is a possible D gene (6 bases). V lost 8 bases and J lost 5, with 18 bases in between. This CDR3 is built from 15 residues. Germline loops: CDR1 MNHNY, CDR2 SVGAGI (reference sequence). Written as DNA, the CDR3 is TGTGCCAGCCAGCGCTTGGGACAACCAAATGAAAAACTGTTTTTT. As protein: CASQRLGQPNEKLFF.

This rearrangement joins TRBV5-1 to TRBJ2-2; no firm D call. With 0 bases removed from V and 0 bases from J, the gap between germline ends came to 6 bases. Germline V gene sequence: CDR1 SGHRS, CDR2 YFSETQ. The CDR3 sequence is 15 residues long. The chain's CDR3 is CASSLDSANTGELFF. CDR3 in DNA: TGCGCCAGCAGCTTGGACAGCGCGAACACCGGGGAGCTGTTTTTT.

This clone was detected only a few times. V is TRBV30 and J is TRBJ2-5; 8 positions agree with TRBD2. V shed 5 bases and J 3 bases; nucleotides not matched to a gene: 5. Germline V gene sequence: CDR1 GTSNPN, CDR2 SVGIG (reference sequence). This CDR3 has 13 amino acids. This CDR3 is CAWATSVKETQYF. CDR3 in DNA: TGTGCCTGGGCGACTAGCGTCAAAGAGACCCAGTACTTC. Full variable domain (outside the CDR3, taken from reference TRBV30 and TRBJ2-5): SQTIHQWPATLVQPVGSPLSLECTVEGTSNPNLYWYRQAAGRGLQLLFYSVGIGQISSEVPQNLSASRPQDRQFILSSKKLLLSDSGFYLCAWATSVKETQYFGPGTRLLVL.

The J gene is TRBJ2-7, the V gene TRBV14, with D possibly TRBD1 on 5 matching bases. CDR1 and CDR2 (germline): SGHDN, FVKESK. Between the trimmed V and J ends, which lost 0 bases and 0 bases, there was a span of 15 bases. The CDR3 is made up of 17 amino acids. CDR3 region: CASSQDKSPGYSYEQYF. In DNA form, the CDR3 reads TGTGCCAGCAGCCAAGACAAGAGCCCAGGGTACTCCTACGAGCAGTACTTC.

The chain carries TRBV11-2 and TRBJ1-5; D unresolved. This CDR3 is 14 amino acids long. The germline V gene encodes CDR1 SGHAT and CDR2 FQNNGV. Trimming removed 1 base from V and 6 bases from J, with 10 bases in between. Here the CDR3 DNA reads TGTGCCAGCAGCTTAGTTCCCTGGGGTCAGCCCCAGCATTTT. Its protein product is CASSLVPWGQPQHF.

V is TRBV5-4 and J is TRBJ1-3; no clear D. V was clipped by 0 bases and J by 0 bases, with 10 bases between them. The CDR3 loop spans 16 amino acids. Looked up from germline, CDR1 is SGHNT and CDR2 is YYREEE (reference sequence). The DNA of the CDR3 is TGTGCCAGCAGCTTGGCCACGAAGAGCTCTGGAAACACCATATATTTT. This sequence encodes CASSLATKSSGNTIYF.

The chain links TRBV5-1 to TRBJ2-1; D may be TRBD2 (5 bases). Deletions cut 0 bases from V and 4 bases from J, with 17 bases between. CDR3 length: 17 amino acids. Germline V gene sequence: CDR1 SGHRS, CDR2 YFSETQ. CDR3 amino acids: CASSLGAGPLEYNEQFF. CDR3 coding DNA: TGCGCCAGCAGCTTGGGGGCGGGCCCCTTGGAGTACAATGAGCAGTTCTTC.

The rearrangement links TRBV15 to TRBJ1-5, with TRBD1 identical over 8 bases. The CDR3 is 16 amino acids. From germline, CDR1 is LNHNV and CDR2 YYDKDF (reference sequence). J gave up 7 bases and V 4 bases, and 12 bases lay outside the gene matches. CDR3 loop: CATSKRGRGTGQPQHF. The CDR3 DNA sequence: TGTGCCACCAGCAAAAGGGGCAGGGGGACAGGCCAGCCCCAGCATTTT.

The V call is TRBV11-2, the J call TRBJ1-1; 7 bases match TRBD1. The CDR3 loop spans 16 amino acids. Looked up from germline, CDR1 is SGHAT and CDR2 is FQNNGV. With V trimmed by 5 bases and J by 1 base, 10 bases remained unmatched. CDR3 sequence (DNA): TGTGCCAGCAGCGAAAGCCCGGGACAGACGAACACTGAAGCTTTCTTT. This gives the protein CASSESPGQTNTEAFF. Full variable domain (remainder filled in from reference TRBV11-2 and TRBJ1-1): EAGVAQSPRYKIIEKRQSVAFWCNPISGHATLYWYQQILGQGPKLLIQFQNNGVVDDSQLPKDRFSAERLKGVDSTLKIQPAKLEDSAVYLCASSESPGQTNTEAFFGQGTRLTVV.

V gene TRBV10-3 combines with J gene TRBJ1-3, with a possible D match to TRBD1 (5 bases). The CDR3 covers 13 residues. Trimming took off 6 bases at V and 3 bases at J, with 9 bases between the two ends. From germline, CDR1 is ENHRY and CDR2 SYGVKD. The CDR3 here is CAIRAGSGNTIYF. DNA for the CDR3: TGTGCCATCAGAGCAGGGAGTGGAAACACCATATATTTT.

This sequence joins TRBV9 and TRBJ2-3, with 14 bases that match TRBD2. V lost 0 bases, J lost 7 bases, and 4 bases stayed unmatched. The CDR3 runs to 16 residues. Per germline, CDR1 SGDLS and CDR2 YYNGEE. The CDR3, as DNA: TGTGCCAGCAGCGTAGGACTAGCGGGAGGGGCGAATACGCAGTATTTT. This codes for CASSVGLAGGANTQYF.

The CDR3 DNA follows: TGTGCCAGCAGCCCCTTAACTAGCGCCGGGGAGCTGTTTTTT. Protein: CASSPLTSAGELFF. The chain couples TRBV9 to TRBJ2-2, with 7 bases aligning to TRBD2. Germline V gives CDR1 SGDLS, CDR2 YYNGEE. This CDR3 spans 14 amino acids. The V segment lost 4 bases and the J segment 6 bases; nucleotides outside the gene matches: 6.

This chain uses TRBV5-5 with TRBJ2-5, with a possible D match to TRBD1 (6 bases). The CDR3 is 14 residues long. Germline V CDR1 and CDR2: SGHKS, YYEKEE (reference sequence). Trimming removed 1 base from V and 5 bases from J, with 12 bases in between. The CDR3 protein is CASSLTGIEETQYF. CDR3 coding DNA: TGTGCCAGCAGCTTGACAGGGATCGAGGAGACCCAGTACTTC.

The CDR3 DNA is TGTGCCAGCAGCTTAGGATTTCAAGAGACCCAGTACTTC. Its translation is CASSLGFQETQYF. V and J are TRBV11-1 and TRBJ2-5; no reliable D call. The V gene lost 1 base and the J gene lost 2 bases, with 5 bases spanning the gap. The germline CDR1 and CDR2 sequences are SGHAT and FQDESV (reference sequence). The CDR3 has 13 amino acids.

The rearrangement uses TRBV15 and TRBJ1-6; TRBD1 might be the D (6 bases). The CDR3 runs to 16 residues. From germline, CDR1 is LNHNV and CDR2 YYDKDF (reference sequence). V dropped 2 bases and J dropped 9 bases, with 17 bases sitting between them. The CDR3, as DNA: TGTGCCACCAGCAGAAGCCGAACAGGGATCGGTTCACCCCTCCACTTT. It specifies CATSRSRTGIGSPLHF.

This clone appeared a few times. Here the CDR3 reads CASSRDPEAFF. In DNA form, the CDR3 reads TGTGCCAGCAGCCGGGACCCTGAAGCTTTCTTT. The chain combines TRBV28 with TRBJ1-1, with D possibly being TRBD1 (5 bases). V was shortened by 6 bases and J by 6 bases, with 8 bases between the two germline ends. CDR1 and CDR2 (germline): MDHEN, SYDVKM. CDR3 length: 11 residues.

V gene TRBV7-2 combines with J gene TRBJ1-5; D is uncertain. The CDR3 consists of 13 residues. CDR1 SGHTA and CDR2 FQGNSA come from the germline V gene. V was shortened by 1 base and J by 4 bases, with 5 bases between the two germline ends. The CDR3 DNA follows: TGTGCCAGCAGCTTAGGCTTAAATCAGCCCCAGCATTTT. The encoded protein is CASSLGLNQPQHF.

The rearrangement uses TRBV5-1 and TRBJ2-7; the D is unclear. Trimming took 3 bases from V and 6 from J, leaving 19 bases between them. The germline gives CDR1 SGHRS, CDR2 YFSETQ. CDR3 length: 15 amino acids. In nucleotides, the CDR3 is TGCGCCAGCAGCTCCCCTGTGGGATTGAAAAGCGAGCAGTACTTC. Its translation: CASSSPVGLKSEQYF.

This chain links TRBV5-1 with TRBJ1-5; no reliable D call. The V gene's germline CDR1 is SGHRS and CDR2 YFSETQ. The CDR3 has 15 residues. V gave up 0 bases and J gave up 7 bases, with 14 bases separating them. Here the CDR3 DNA reads TGCGCCAGCAGCTTGGAGTCTGGGAGGGTCCAGCCCCAGCATTTT. Its translation is CASSLESGRVQPQHF.

The chain uses TRBV30 and TRBJ2-1, with 9 bases fitting TRBD1. With 3 bases clipped from V and 6 bases from J, the junction kept 3 bases outside the gene matches. The length of the CDR3 is 13 residues. Germline CDR1 GTSNPN, CDR2 SVGIG (reference sequence). CDR3 in DNA: TGTGCCTGGAGGGGGACAGGGTCCAATGAGCAGTTCTTC. Translating it yields CAWRGTGSNEQFF.

CDR3 DNA: TGCGCCAGCAGCTCAGGGGGTTCAGCTAACTATGGCTACACCTTC. Protein sequence: CASSSGGSANYGYTF. This chain connects TRBV5-1 to TRBJ1-2; TRBD1 agrees at 7 bases. Germline CDR1 and CDR2: SGHRS and YFSETQ. This CDR3 is 15 amino acids long. Losses at the gene ends were 3 bases for V and 0 bases for J; bases not matched to a gene: 5.

The genes are TRBV5-1 and TRBJ1-2; weak D call: TRBD1 (5 bases). Germline V gene lookup returns CDR1 SGHRS and CDR2 YFSETQ. The CDR3 sequence is 14 residues long. V dropped 2 bases and J dropped 3 bases, with 11 bases sitting between them. In nucleotides, the CDR3 is TGCGCCAGCAGCTTAACCCCGGGGGACTATGGCTACACCTTC. Protein: CASSLTPGDYGYTF.

J is TRBJ2-7 and V is TRBV7-2, with 8 bases matching TRBD1. V dropped 4 bases and J dropped 1; count of bases not matched to a gene: 18. This CDR3 region has 19 residues. Looked up from germline, CDR1 is SGHTA and CDR2 is FQGNSA. The CDR3 nucleotides read TGTGCCAGCAGCTGGCCAAAACCCCGGGCAGGGGGCGAATCCTACGAGCAGTACTTC. Translation gives CASSWPKPRAGGESYEQYF.

This clone has more than one count but fewer than ten. V usage is TRBV4-1 and J usage is TRBJ1-5; 8 bases fit TRBD1. Per germline, CDR1 MGHRA and CDR2 YSYEKL. The CDR3 runs to 14 residues. V lost 4 bases and J lost 5; bases outside the gene matches: 4. The CDR3 is CASSLDRVDQPQHF. As DNA, the CDR3 is TGCGCCAGCAGCCTGGACAGGGTGGATCAGCCCCAGCATTTT.